This section outlines one TCR beta chain sequence together with its context. These data come from a study of blood T cell repertoires in COVID-19. Across the whole study: The origin of the acute and convalescent COVID-19 samples was the United States, Italy and Spain. Sample material is recorded as cDNA or gDNA derived from T cells, B-cell-depleted T cells, or PBMCs.

Under the authors' procedure: Estimation of nucleated cell counts relied on the amplification of reference gene primers. Using immunoSEQ multiplex PCR, the repertoire was profiled, and TCRdb retains in-frame clones only, with some absent. That table supplies the V and J calls and clone size; D and trimming were determined from the DNA. The sample holds 250,000 to 350,000 clones; around 82% are singletons and the top ten take around 1.2%. CDR1 is KGHSH and CDR2 is LQKENI in the germline V gene. Trimming shortened V by 4 bases and J by 5 bases, and 12 bases separated the two germline ends. This CDR3 region has 14 residues.

The chain uses TRBV18 and TRBJ1-5; a weak D match, TRBD1 (6 bases). The material sequenced was peripheral blood. This clonotype originated in a woman aged 50 to 65 with acute or convalescent COVID-19. The CDR3 spells CASSQEQGYQPQHF. The CDR3, as DNA: TGTGCCAGCTCACAGGAACAGGGCTATCAGCCCCAGCATTTT. Complete variable domain (other parts from reference TRBV18 and TRBJ1-5): NAGVMQNPRHLVRRRGQEARLRCSPMKGHSHVYWYRQLPEEGLKFMVYLQKENIIDESGMPKERFSAEFPKEGPSILRIQQVVRGDSAAYFCASSQEQGYQPQHFGDGTRLSIL.